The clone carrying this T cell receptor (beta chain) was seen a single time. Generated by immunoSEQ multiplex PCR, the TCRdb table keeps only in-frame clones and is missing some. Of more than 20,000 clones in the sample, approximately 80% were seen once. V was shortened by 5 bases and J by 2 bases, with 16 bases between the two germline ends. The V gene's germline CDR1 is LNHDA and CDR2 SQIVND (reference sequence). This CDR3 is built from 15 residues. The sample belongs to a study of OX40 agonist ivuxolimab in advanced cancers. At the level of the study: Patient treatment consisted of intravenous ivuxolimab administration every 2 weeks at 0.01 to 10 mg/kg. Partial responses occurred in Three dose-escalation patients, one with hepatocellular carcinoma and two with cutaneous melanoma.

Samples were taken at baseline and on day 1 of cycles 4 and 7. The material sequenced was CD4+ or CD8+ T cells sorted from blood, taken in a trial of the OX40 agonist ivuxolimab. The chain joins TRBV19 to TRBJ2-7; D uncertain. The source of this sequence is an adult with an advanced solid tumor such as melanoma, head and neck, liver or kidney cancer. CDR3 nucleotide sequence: TGTGCCAGTAGTCCGGTCCTAAAAGGAACCTACGAGCAGTACTTC. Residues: CASSPVLKGTYEQYF.